The next 7 T cell receptor beta chains were all read from a single sample in a study of blood T cell repertoires in COVID-19 (dated by TCRdb to about 2020). Receptors were amplified or captured by the immunoSEQ multiplex PCR assay. The source is immuneACCESS, and TCRdb retained only in-frame sequences with V and J called. Part of the clones is not carried over; for the studies checked, unresolved V genes explain less than half of this, and the remainder is unexplained. The sample has over 120,000 clones on record, around 90% of them singletons. The ten largest clones represent around 1.6% of the sample. The sample was peripheral blood. The receptors originated from a human donor in a cohort sampled during active COVID-19.

The rearrangement links TRBV29-1 to TRBJ2-2; tentative D call: TRBD2 (6 bases). The CDR3 contains 14 residues. V was clipped by 7 bases and J by 2 bases, with 14 bases between them. Germline V gene sequence: CDR1 SQVTM, CDR2 ANQGSEA. In DNA, the CDR3 is TGCAGCGCCGGGGACTTGAGAAACACCGGGGAGCTGTTTTTT. It specifies CSAGDLRNTGELFF.

The chain couples TRBV2 to TRBJ2-5, with 10 nucleotides matching TRBD2. J was trimmed by 7 bases and V by 6 bases; bases with no gene match: 11. CDR3 length: 15 amino acids. In germline, CDR1 is SNHLY, CDR2 FYNNEI. This chain's CDR3 is CASRDQRGGIGTQYF. The CDR3 DNA reads as TGTGCCAGCAGGGACCAGCGGGGGGGCATTGGGACCCAGTACTTC.

This clone was observed a few times. The chain employs TRBV10-2 and TRBJ1-1, with TRBD1 matching 9 bases. V trimming: 3 bases; J trimming: 3 bases; junction bases outside the gene matches: 8. This CDR3 contains 16 residues. Germline assignment: CDR1 WSHSY and CDR2 SAAADI. The CDR3 DNA sequence: TGCGCCAGCAGTGACCACAGGGGGCCGGTGTACACTGAAGCTTTCTTT. Its translation is CASSDHRGPVYTEAFF.

The gene calls are TRBV7-2 and TRBJ2-1; 10 nucleotides align to TRBD1. The CDR3 is 16 amino acids. The trim removed 5 bases at V and 6 bases at J, leaving 10 bases unmatched. Germline CDR1 SGHTA, CDR2 FQGNSA. This CDR3 reads CASSRGRGQGFNEQFF. Written as DNA, the CDR3 is TGTGCCAGCAGCCGGGGACGGGGACAGGGGTTCAATGAGCAGTTCTTC.

V usage is TRBV30 and J usage is TRBJ2-7, with a weak D call TRBD2 (6 bases). CDR3 length: 14 amino acids. Germline V gene lookup returns CDR1 GTSNPN and CDR2 SVGIG (reference sequence). V lost 4 bases and J 4 bases, leaving 17 bases between the germline ends. CDR3 DNA sequence: TGTGCCTGGACCCCGAGCACCAGCGGGTACGAGCAGTACTTC. It yields the protein CAWTPSTSGYEQYF.

The J gene is TRBJ1-6, the V gene TRBV21-1; no DNA check was done on the table's D call, TRBD1. TRBV21-1 is a pseudogene segment. The CDR3 consists of 15 residues. The CDR3 loop reads CASSKNAGHNSPLHF. Written as DNA, the CDR3 is TGTGCCAGCAGCAAGAATGCAGGGCATAATTCACCCCTCCACTTT.

The V gene is TRBV3-1 (or the pseudogene TRBV3-2), the J gene TRBJ1-5; 8 bases are shared with TRBD1. V trimming: 6 bases; J trimming: 5 bases; junction bases outside the gene matches: 9. This CDR3 has 15 residues. Germline CDR1 LGHDT, CDR2 YNNKEL (reference sequence). In nucleotides, the CDR3 is TGTGCCAGCAGTCGCGGTCACAGGGGGGATCAGCCCCAGCATTTT. Translating it yields CASSRGHRGDQPQHF.